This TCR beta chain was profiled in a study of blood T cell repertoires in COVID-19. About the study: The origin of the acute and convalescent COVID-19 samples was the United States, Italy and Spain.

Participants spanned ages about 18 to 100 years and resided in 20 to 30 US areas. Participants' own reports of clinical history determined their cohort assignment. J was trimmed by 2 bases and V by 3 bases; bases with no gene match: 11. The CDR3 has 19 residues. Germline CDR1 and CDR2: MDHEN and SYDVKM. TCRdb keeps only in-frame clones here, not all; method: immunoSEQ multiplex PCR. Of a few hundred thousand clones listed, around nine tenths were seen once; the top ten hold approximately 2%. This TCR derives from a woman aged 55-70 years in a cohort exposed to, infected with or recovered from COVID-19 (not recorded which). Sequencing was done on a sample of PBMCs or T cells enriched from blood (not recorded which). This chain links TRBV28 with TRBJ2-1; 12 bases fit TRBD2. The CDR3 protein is CASSLGNLAGGSPYNEQFF. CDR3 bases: TGTGCCAGCAGTTTGGGGAACCTAGCGGGAGGGTCCCCCTACAATGAGCAGTTCTTC.